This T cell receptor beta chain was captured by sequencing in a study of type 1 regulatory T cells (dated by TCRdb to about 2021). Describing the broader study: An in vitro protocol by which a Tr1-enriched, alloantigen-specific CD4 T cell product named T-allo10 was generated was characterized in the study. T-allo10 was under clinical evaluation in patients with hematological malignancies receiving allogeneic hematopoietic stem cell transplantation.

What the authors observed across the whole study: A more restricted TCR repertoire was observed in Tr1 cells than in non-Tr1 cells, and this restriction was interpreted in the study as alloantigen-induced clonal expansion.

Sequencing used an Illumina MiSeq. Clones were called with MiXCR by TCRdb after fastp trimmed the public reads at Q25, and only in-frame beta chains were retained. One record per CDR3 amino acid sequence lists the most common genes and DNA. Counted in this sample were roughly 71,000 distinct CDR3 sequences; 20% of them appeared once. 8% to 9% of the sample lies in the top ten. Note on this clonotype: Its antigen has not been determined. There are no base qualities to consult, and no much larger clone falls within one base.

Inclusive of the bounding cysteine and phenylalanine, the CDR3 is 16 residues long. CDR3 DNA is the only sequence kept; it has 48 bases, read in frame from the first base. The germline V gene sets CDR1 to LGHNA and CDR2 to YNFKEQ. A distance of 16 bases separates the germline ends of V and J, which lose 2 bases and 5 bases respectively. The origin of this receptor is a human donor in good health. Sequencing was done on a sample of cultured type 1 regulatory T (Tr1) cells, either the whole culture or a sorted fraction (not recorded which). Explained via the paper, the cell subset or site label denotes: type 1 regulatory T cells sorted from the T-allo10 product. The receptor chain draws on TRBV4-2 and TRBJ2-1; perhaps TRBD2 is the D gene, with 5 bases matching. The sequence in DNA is TGTGCCAGCAGCCAAATGAGTGGTAGCGCCAACAATGAGCAGTTCTTC. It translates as CASSQMSGSANNEQFF.